This T cell receptor (beta chain) stems from a study of metastatic and nonmetastatic thyroid tumors. Looking at the study overall: Repertoire comparison spanned blood and tumor or nodule tissue of malignant and benign thyroid patients. Findings of the study overall: Reported TCR beta diversity, measured in blood and tumor, was significantly higher for malignant thyroid tumors than for benign nodules.

V lost 4 bases and J lost 3; bases outside the gene matches: 7. Per germline, CDR1 SGHKS and CDR2 YYEKEE (reference sequence). The CDR3 loop spans 15 amino acids. Source study methods: CDR3 differences across clinicopathological groups were used to build a distant-metastasis classifier for papillary thyroid cancer. TCRdb reanalyzed the PCR reads with MiXCR. In this record, the V and J calls reflect TCRdb's handling and not the investigators' own analysis. The sample consists of 21,000 or so clones, roughly 9.8% of them appearing once. Each patient went into thyroid surgery without having received any treatment. This clone was seen repeatedly, ten times or more. Its target is not known.

The source material was blood. This rearrangement joins TRBV5-5 to TRBJ2-3; TRBD1 matches at 8 bases. The origin of this receptor is a female donor with papillary thyroid cancer or a benign thyroid nodule (not recorded which). Some clones in this sample may be carry-over from other donors' samples. CDR3 residues: CASSNRGLETDTQYF. In nucleotides, the CDR3 is TGTGCCAGCAGCAACAGGGGGTTAGAGACAGATACGCAGTATTTT.